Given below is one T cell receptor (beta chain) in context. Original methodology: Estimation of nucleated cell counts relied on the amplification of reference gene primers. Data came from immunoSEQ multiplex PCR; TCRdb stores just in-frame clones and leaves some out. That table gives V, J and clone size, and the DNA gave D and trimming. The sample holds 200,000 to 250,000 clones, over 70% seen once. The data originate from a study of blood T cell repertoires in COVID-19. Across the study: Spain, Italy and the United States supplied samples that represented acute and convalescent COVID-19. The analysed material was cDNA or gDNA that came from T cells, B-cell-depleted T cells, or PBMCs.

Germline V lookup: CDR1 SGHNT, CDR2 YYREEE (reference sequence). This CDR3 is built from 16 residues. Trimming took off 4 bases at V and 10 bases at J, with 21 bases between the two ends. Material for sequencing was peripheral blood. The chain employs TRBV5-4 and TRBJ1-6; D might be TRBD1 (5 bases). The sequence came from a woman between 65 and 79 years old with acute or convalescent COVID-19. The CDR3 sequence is CASSPHGGDVQSPLHF. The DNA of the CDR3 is TGTGCCAGCAGCCCACACGGGGGTGACGTTCAATCACCCCTCCACTTT. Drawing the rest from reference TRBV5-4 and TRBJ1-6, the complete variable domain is ETGVTQSPTHLIKTRGQQVTLRCSSQSGHNTVSWYQQALGQGPQFIFQYYREEENGRGNFPPRFSGLQFPNYSSELNVNALELDDSALYLCASSPHGGDVQSPLHFGNGTRLTVT.